This T cell receptor delta chain originates from a study of gamma-delta T cells after stem cell transplantation. TCRdb re-called the RT-PCR reads using CATT. This repertoire shows around 2,600 delta-chain clones, 20% to 25% found once; its top ten account for about 30%. V lost 1 base to trimming and J lost 0 bases, with 6 bases between them. Germline V CDR1 and CDR2: TSWWSYY, QGS. The CDR3 is made up of 14 amino acids. Sequenced sample: gamma-delta T cells. This receptor was taken from a human donor. It is not recorded whose cells these are; they may come from a transplant donor. This rearrangement joins TRDV1 to TRDJ1; D uncertain. The CDR3 nucleotides read TGTGCTCTTGGGGAACCAACCTACACCGATAAACTCATCTTT. This encodes CALGEPTYTDKLIF.